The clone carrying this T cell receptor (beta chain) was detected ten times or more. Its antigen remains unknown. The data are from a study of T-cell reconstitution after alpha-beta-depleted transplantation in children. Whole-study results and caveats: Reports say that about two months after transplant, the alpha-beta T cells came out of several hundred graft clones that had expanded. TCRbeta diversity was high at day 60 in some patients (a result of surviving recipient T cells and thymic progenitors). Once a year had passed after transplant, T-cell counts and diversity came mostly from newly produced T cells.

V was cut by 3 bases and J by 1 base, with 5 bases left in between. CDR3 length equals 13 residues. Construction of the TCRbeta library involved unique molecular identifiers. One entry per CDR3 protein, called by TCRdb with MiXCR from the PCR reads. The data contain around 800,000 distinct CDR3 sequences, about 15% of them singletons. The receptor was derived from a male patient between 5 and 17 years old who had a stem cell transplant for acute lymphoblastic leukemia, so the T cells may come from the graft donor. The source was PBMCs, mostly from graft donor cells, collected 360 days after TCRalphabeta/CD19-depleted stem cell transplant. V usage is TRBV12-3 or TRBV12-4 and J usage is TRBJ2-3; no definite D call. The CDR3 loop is CASSFLGTDTQYF. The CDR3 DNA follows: TGTGCCAGCAGTTTTCTTGGCACAGATACGCAGTATTTT.